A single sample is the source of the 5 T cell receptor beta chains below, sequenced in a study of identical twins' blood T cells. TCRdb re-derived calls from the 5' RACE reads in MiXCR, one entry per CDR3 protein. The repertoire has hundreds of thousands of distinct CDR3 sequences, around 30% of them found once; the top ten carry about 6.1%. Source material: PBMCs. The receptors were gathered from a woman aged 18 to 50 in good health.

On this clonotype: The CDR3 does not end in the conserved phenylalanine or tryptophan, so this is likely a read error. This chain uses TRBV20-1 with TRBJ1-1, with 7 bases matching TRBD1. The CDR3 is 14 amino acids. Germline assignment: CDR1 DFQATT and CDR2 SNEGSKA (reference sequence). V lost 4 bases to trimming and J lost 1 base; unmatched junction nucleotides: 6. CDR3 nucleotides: TGCAGTGCTAAGTCCGGGACAGAGAACACTGAAGCTTTCTCT. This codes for CSAKSGTENTEAFS.

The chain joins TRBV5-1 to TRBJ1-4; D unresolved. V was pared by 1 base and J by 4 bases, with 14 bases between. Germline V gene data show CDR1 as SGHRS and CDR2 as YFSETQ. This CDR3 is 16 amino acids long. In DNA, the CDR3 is TGCGCCAGCAGCTTGAATTTGGTAGCTCATAATGAAAAACTGTTTTTT. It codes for CASSLNLVAHNEKLFF.

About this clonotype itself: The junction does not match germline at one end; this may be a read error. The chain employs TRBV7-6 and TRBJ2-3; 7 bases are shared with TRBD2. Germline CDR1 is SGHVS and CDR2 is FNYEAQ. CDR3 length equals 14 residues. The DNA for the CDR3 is TGTGCCAGCAGCTTTCGACTAGCTTCAGATACGCGGTATTTT. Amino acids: CASSFRLASDTRYF. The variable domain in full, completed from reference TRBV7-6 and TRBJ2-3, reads GAGVSQSPRYKVTKRGQDVALRCDPISGHVSLYWYRQALGQGPEFLTYFNYEAQQDKSGLPNDRFSAERPEGSISTLTIQRTEQRDSAMYRCASSFRLASDTRYFGPGTRLTVL.

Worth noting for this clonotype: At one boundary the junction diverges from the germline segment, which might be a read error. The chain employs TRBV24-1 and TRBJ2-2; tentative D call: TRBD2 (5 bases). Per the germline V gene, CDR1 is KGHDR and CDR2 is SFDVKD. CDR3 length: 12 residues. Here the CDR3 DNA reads TGTACCACCAGTGATCGGGACGGGGAGCTGTTTTTT. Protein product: CTTSDRDGELFF.

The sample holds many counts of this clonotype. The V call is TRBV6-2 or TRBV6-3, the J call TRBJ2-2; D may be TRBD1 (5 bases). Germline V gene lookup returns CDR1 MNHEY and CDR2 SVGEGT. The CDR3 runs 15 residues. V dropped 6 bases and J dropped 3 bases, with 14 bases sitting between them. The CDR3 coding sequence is TGTGCCAGCAGCCGAATCAGGGATGACACCGGGGAGCTGTTTTTT. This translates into CASSRIRDDTGELFF.